This TCR beta chain is drawn from a study of preoperative IRX-2 immunotherapy in early breast cancer. The data were produced by immunoSEQ multiplex PCR, yet TCRdb's version contains in-frame clones alone and is incomplete. The sample has just over 25,000 clones, 75% to 90% seen once; the top ten hold roughly 1.3%. V was clipped by 0 bases and J by 4 bases, with 6 bases between them. Germline V gene data show CDR1 as MNHGY and CDR2 as SAAAGT. The CDR3 has 13 residues. This sample's treatment: preoperative locoregional IRX-2 cytokine immunotherapy. The source of this sequence is a human donor with breast cancer. The rearrangement joins TRBV6-8 to TRBJ2-5; D gene unclear. This material consisted of lymph node tissue, taken after IRX-2 immunotherapy. In DNA form, the CDR3 reads TGTGCCAGCAGTTACTCGAGTAGAGAGACCCAGTACTTC. This sequence encodes CASSYSSRETQYF.